These T cell receptor beta chains were read from a single sample in a study of blood T cells in healthy people across ages. Each CDR3 protein is one row after TCRdb ran MiXCR on the 5' RACE reads. This table holds hundreds of thousands of distinct CDR3 sequences, around 43% found once. Sequencing was done on a sample of blood. The receptors come from a man at least 80 years old in good health. Both conserved end residues are part of each CDR3. The order of the fields is J gene, V gene, CDR3 protein.

TRBJ1-1 | TRBV7-9 | CASSLSREETFF
TRBJ2-1 | TRBV20-1 | CSGEAWTSYNEQFF
TRBJ1-2 | TRBV6-6 | CASAVQTGYTF
TRBJ1-2 | TRBV9 | CASSPRDSPLYGYTF
TRBJ2-2 | TRBV18 | CASQQDRAASGELFF
TRBJ2-7 | TRBV4-1 | CASSQGVSGIGYEQYF
TRBJ2-3 | TRBV7-8 | CASSLSSGGVKDTQYF
TRBJ2-2 | TRBV5-5 | CASNEANTGELFF
TRBJ2-4 | TRBV6-2/TRBV6-3 | CASSIPGQLAKNIQYF
TRBJ1-5 | TRBV25-1 | CASMGVRFPGGSNQPQHF
TRBJ2-5 | TRBV9 | CASSDLGGMIQETQYF
TRBJ2-1 | TRBV4-3 | CASSRTSGRVLSSYNEQFF
TRBJ2-1 | TRBV5-1 | CASSLARGLGAGVTYNEQFF
TRBJ1-2 | TRBV28 | CASTGPPNYGYTF
TRBJ1-5 | TRBV6-6 | CASLSQGSNQPQHF
TRBJ2-1 | TRBV30 | CAWSVRGDSYNEQFF
TRBJ2-3 | TRBV5-6 | CASSSTGTGPDTQYF
TRBJ1-1 | TRBV6-6 | CASRGTGMVNTEAFF